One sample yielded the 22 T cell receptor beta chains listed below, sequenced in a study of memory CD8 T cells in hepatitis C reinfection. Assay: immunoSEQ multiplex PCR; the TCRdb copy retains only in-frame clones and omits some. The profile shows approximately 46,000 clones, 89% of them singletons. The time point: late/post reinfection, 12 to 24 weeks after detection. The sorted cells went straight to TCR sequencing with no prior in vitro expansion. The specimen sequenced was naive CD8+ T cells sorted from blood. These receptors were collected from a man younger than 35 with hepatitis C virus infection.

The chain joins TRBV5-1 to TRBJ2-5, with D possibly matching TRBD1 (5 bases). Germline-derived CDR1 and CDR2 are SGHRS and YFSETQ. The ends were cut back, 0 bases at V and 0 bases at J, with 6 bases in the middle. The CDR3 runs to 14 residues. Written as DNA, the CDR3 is TGCGCCAGCAGCTTGGAGGGGTACCAAGAGACCCAGTACTTC. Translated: CASSLEGYQETQYF.

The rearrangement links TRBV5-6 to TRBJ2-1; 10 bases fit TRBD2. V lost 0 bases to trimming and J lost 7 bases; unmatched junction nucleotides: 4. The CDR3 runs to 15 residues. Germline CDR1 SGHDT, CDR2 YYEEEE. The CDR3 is CASSLGLAGENEQFF. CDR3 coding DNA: TGTGCCAGCAGCTTGGGGCTAGCGGGAGAAAATGAGCAGTTCTTC.

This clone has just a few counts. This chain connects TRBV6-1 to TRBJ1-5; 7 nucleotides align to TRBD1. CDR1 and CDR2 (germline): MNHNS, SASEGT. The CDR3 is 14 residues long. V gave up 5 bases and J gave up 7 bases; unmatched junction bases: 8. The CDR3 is CASSTTDRVQPQHF. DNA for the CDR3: TGTGCCAGCAGTACCACCGACAGGGTACAGCCCCAGCATTTT.

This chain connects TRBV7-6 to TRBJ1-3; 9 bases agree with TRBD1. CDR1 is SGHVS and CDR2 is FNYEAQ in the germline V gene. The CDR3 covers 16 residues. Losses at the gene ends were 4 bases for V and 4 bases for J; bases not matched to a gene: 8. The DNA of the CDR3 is TGTGCCAGCAGCTCGAGGACAGGGGTTATCGGAAACACCATATATTTT. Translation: CASSSRTGVIGNTIYF.

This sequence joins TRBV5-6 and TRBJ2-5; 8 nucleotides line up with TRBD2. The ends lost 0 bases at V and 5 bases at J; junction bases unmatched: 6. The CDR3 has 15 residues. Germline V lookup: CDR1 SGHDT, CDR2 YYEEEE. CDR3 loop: CASSLGAGGPETQYF. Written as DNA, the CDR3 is TGTGCCAGCAGCTTGGGGGCGGGGGGCCCGGAGACCCAGTACTTC.

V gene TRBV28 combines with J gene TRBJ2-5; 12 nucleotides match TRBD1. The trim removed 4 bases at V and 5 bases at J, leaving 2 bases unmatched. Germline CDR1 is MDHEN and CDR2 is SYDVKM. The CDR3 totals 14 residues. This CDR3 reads CASSWDRGQETQYF. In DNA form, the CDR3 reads TGTGCCAGCAGTTGGGACAGGGGGCAGGAGACCCAGTACTTC.

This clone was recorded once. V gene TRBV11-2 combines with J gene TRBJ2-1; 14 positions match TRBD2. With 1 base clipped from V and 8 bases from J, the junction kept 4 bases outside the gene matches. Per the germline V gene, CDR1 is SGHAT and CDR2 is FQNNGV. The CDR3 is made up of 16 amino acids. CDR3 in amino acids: CASSLGLAGGPDEQFF. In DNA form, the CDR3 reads TGTGCCAGCAGCTTAGGACTAGCGGGAGGGCCAGATGAGCAGTTCTTC.

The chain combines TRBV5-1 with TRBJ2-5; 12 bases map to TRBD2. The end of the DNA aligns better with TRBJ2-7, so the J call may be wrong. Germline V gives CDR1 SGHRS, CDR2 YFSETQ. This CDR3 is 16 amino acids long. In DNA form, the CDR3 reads TGCGCCAGCAGCTACTCCCTGACTAGCGGGAGCTACGAGCAGTACTTC. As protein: CASSYSLTSGSYEQYF.

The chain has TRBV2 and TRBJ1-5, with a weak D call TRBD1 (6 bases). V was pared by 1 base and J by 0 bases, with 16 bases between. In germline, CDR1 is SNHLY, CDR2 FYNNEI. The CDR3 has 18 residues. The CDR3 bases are TGTGCCAGCAGTGAAGGGTCCCCCGGGACATATAGCAATCAGCCCCAGCATTTT. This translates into CASSEGSPGTYSNQPQHF.

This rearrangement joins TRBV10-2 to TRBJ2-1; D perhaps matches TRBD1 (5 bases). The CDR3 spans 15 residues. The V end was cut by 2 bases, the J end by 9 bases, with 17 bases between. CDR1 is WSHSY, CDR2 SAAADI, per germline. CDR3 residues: CASSEIREGASEQFF. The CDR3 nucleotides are TGCGCCAGCAGTGAGATTAGGGAAGGGGCAAGTGAGCAGTTCTTC.

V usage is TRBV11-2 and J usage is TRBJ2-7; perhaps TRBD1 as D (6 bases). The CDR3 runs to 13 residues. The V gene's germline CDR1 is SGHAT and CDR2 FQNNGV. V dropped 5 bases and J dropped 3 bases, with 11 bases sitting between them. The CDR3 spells CASSPPDSYEQYF. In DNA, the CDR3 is TGTGCCAGCAGCCCACCGGACAGCTACGAGCAGTACTTC.

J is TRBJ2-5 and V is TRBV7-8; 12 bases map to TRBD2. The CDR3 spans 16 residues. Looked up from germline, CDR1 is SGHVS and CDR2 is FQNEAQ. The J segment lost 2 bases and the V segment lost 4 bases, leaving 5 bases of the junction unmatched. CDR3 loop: CASSSGLAGEQETQYF. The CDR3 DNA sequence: TGTGCCAGCAGCTCGGGACTAGCGGGCGAACAAGAGACCCAGTACTTC.

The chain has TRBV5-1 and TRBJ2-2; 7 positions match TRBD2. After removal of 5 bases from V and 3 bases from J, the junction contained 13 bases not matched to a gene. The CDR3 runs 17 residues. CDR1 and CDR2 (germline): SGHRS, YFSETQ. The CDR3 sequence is CASSPEAGVVDTGELFF. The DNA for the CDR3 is TGCGCCAGCAGTCCGGAGGCGGGAGTGGTCGACACCGGGGAGCTGTTTTTT.

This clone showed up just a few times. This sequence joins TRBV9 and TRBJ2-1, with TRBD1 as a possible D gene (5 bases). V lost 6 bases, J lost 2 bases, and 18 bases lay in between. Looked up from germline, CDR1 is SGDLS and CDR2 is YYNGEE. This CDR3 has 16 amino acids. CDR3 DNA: TGTGCCAGCACCCCACGTGTGGGGCCTCCCTACAATGAGCAGTTCTTC. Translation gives CASTPRVGPPYNEQFF.

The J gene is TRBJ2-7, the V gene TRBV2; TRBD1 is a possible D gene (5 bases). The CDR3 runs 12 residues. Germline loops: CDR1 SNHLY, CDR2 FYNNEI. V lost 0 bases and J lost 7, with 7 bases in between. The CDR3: CASSEAWTEQYF. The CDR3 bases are TGTGCCAGCAGTGAAGCTTGGACAGAGCAGTACTTC.

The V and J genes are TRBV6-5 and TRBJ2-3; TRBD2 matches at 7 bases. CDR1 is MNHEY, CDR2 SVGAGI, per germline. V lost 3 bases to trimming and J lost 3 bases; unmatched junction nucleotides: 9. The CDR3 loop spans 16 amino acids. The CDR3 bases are TGTGCCAGCAGTTATCTTGGGGGAGGGCGGACAGATACGCAGTATTTT. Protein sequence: CASSYLGGGRTDTQYF.

The CDR3 DNA is TGTGCCAGCAGCGAGGGGGCGGGGCCCGCCTACGAGCAGTACTTC. It specifies CASSEGAGPAYEQYF. The V call is TRBV7-8, the J call TRBJ2-7, with a possible D match to TRBD1 (7 bases). The CDR3 is 15 residues long. Germline-derived CDR1 and CDR2 are SGHVS and FQNEAQ. V was shortened by 5 bases and J by 2 bases, with 16 bases between the two germline ends.

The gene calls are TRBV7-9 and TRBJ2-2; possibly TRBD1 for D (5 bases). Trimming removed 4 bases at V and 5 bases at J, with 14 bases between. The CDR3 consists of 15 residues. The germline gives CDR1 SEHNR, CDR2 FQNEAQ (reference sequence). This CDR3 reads CASSSQTDHTGELFF. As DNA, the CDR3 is TGTGCCAGCAGCTCTCAGACAGACCATACCGGGGAGCTGTTTTTT.

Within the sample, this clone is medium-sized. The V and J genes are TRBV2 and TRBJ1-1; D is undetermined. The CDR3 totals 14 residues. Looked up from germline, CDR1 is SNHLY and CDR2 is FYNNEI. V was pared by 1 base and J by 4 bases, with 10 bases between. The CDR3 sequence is CASSEVQEGTEAFF. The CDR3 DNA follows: TGTGCCAGCAGTGAAGTTCAGGAGGGCACTGAAGCTTTCTTT.

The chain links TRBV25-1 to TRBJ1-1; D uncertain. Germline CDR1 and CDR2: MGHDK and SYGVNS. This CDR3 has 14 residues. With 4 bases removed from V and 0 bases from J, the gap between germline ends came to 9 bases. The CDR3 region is CASSGDIMNTEAFF. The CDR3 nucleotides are TGTGCCAGCAGTGGAGACATCATGAACACTGAAGCTTTCTTT.

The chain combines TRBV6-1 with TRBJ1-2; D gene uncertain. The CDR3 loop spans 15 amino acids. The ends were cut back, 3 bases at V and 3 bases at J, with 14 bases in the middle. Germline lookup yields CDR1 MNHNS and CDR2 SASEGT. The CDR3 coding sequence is TGTGCCAGCAGTGATGCGGCCCGCGGATACTATGGCTACACCTTC. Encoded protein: CASSDAARGYYGYTF.

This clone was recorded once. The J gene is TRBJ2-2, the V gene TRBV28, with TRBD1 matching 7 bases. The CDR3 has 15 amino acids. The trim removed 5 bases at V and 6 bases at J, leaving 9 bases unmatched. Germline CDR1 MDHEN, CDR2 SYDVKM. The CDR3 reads CASSMKTGVSGELFF. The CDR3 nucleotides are TGTGCCAGCAGTATGAAAACAGGGGTCTCCGGGGAGCTGTTTTTT.